This T cell receptor (beta chain) stems from a study of T cell repertoires in cytomegalovirus infection. Looking at the study overall: Alongside well-studied HLA-B-restricted CMV epitopes, recently identified HLA-C-restricted CMV epitopes were also used. From public TCR beta signatures came an indication of both CMV infection and matching HLA type.

This clonotype has a single count. The antigen is not known. TCRdb reanalysed the reads using MiXCR and keeps one entry per CDR3 protein. The sample records tens of thousands of distinct CDR3 sequences, around a fifth being singletons. Study-level results: Individuals carrying CMV plus the relevant HLA were identified by cumulative frequency of public TCR beta families. HLA-C-restricted CMV-specific TCR beta clonotypes were dominant in the ex vivo response.

The CDR3 is 17 residues long. Germline values: CDR1 DFQATT, CDR2 SNEGSKA (reference sequence). Trimming stripped 6 bases from V and 4 bases from J, with 27 bases between. This clonotype was sampled from a human donor in good health (CMV status not recorded). Some clones in this sample may be carry-over from other donors' samples. Source: CD8+ T cells from cultured PBMCs, taken from culture after CMV antigen stimulation. The rearrangement links TRBV20-1 to TRBJ1-2, with D possibly TRBD1 on 6 matching bases. The CDR3 is CSARRGAGYGGGYGYTF. The CDR3 nucleotides are TGCAGTGCCAGGAGGGGGGCAGGCTACGGGGGGGGCTATGGCTACACCTTC.